One sample yielded the 27 T cell receptor beta chains listed below, sequenced in a study of T-cell memory formation after mild COVID-19. Each CDR3 protein is one row after TCRdb ran MiXCR on the 5' RACE reads. This table has hundreds of thousands of distinct CDR3 sequences, more than 15% appearing once. Sample: PBMCs or a T cell subset sorted from them (not recorded which). These receptors originate from a young man who had mild COVID-19 (a few samples of this study predate the infection). Cell type and time point are not known.

This clonotype has more than one count but fewer than ten. The chain employs TRBV28 and TRBJ2-2; no clear D. Germline loops: CDR1 MDHEN, CDR2 SYDVKM. Trimming cost V 4 bases and J 0 bases, with 6 bases left between them. There are 14 residues in the CDR3. CDR3 protein: CASSSRPNTGELFF. CDR3 sequence (DNA): TGTGCCAGCAGTTCGAGGCCGAACACCGGGGAGCTGTTTTTT. Based on the CDR3 plus reference TRBV28 and TRBJ2-2, the full variable domain is DVKVTQSSRYLVKRTGEKVFLECVQDMDHENMFWYRQDPGLGLRLIYFSYDVKMKEKGDIPEGYSVSREKKERFSLILESASTNQTSMYLCASSSRPNTGELFFGEGSRLTVL.

This sequence joins TRBV7-9 and TRBJ2-3; 7 bases map to TRBD1. The CDR3 loop spans 15 amino acids. Per the germline V gene, CDR1 is SEHNR and CDR2 is FQNEAQ (reference sequence). V lost 3 bases to trimming and J lost 1 base; unmatched junction nucleotides: 4. The CDR3 bases are TGTGCCAGCAGCTTCCGGGACAGTGGCACAGATACGCAGTATTTT. The encoded protein is CASSFRDSGTDTQYF.

The genes are TRBV5-1 and TRBJ2-2; unclear D gene. Trimming cost V 4 bases and J 0 bases, with 7 bases left between them. Germline V gene data show CDR1 as SGHRS and CDR2 as YFSETQ. This CDR3 contains 14 residues. CDR3 sequence: CASSGDPNTGELFF. As DNA, the CDR3 is TGCGCCAGCAGCGGGGATCCGAACACCGGGGAGCTGTTTTTT.

The chain employs TRBV27 and TRBJ2-7; the match to TRBD1 covers 7 bases. The germline V gene encodes CDR1 MNHEY and CDR2 SMNVEV (reference sequence). The CDR3 has 14 residues. V was pared by 5 bases and J by 2 bases, with 6 bases of the junction left unmatched. CDR3 residues: CASSTRDRAYEQYF. The CDR3, as DNA: TGTGCCAGCAGTACAAGGGACAGAGCCTACGAGCAGTACTTC.

This sequence joins TRBV23-1 and TRBJ2-2; 7 nucleotides agree with TRBD1. TRBV23-1 is treated as an ORF (open reading frame) with a function not yet certain. J lost 4 bases, V lost 9 bases, and 5 bases had no gene match. The CDR3 covers 13 residues. The CDR3 coding sequence is TGCGCCAGTACTCAGGGGGTCACCGGGGAGCTGTTTTTT. This translates into CASTQGVTGELFF.

The rearrangement links TRBV4-1 to TRBJ1-1; TRBD1 matches at 7 bases. The ends lost 0 bases at V and 7 bases at J; junction bases unmatched: 8. Germline lookup yields CDR1 MGHRA and CDR2 YSYEKL. This CDR3 contains 15 residues. CDR3 residues: CASSQEAGQVNEAFF. The DNA for the CDR3 is TGCGCCAGCAGCCAAGAGGCCGGACAGGTAAATGAAGCTTTCTTT.

This clonotype was picked up a small number of times. J is TRBJ1-4 and V is TRBV2, with D maybe TRBD1 (5 bases). Between the trimmed V and J ends, which lost 2 bases and 16 bases, there was a span of 14 bases. Germline V CDR1 and CDR2: SNHLY, FYNNEI. This CDR3 is 12 amino acids long. CDR3 sequence reads: CASSEYKGNSFF. The CDR3 nucleotides read TGTGCCAGCAGTGAATATAAGGGGAATTCGTTTTTT.

V is TRBV19 and J is TRBJ2-3, with D perhaps matching TRBD1 (6 bases). The CDR3 runs 14 residues. Germline assignment: CDR1 LNHDA and CDR2 SQIVND (reference sequence). V lost 5 bases to trimming and J lost 2 bases, with 11 bases between them. CDR3 region: CASSVGQITDTQYF. CDR3 nucleotide sequence: TGTGCCAGTAGTGTCGGACAGATCACAGATACGCAGTATTTT.

A few counts support this clonotype. The V gene is TRBV6-5, the J gene TRBJ1-1; 7 bases fit TRBD1. The CDR3 is 13 amino acids. CDR1 and CDR2 from the germline V gene are MNHEY and SVGAGI. After removal of 8 bases from V and 1 base from J, the junction contained 4 bases not matched to a gene. The CDR3, as DNA: TGTGCCAGCGGAGACAGGGCGAACACTGAAGCTTTCTTT. Amino acid sequence: CASGDRANTEAFF.

The chain is built from TRBV12-3 or TRBV12-4 and TRBJ1-2, with TRBD1 matching 8 bases. J was trimmed by 2 bases and V by 6 bases; bases with no gene match: 17. The CDR3 is 18 residues long. CDR3 nucleotide sequence: TGTGCCAGCAGCCCCCAGATGGTTGGGCAGGGGGCGAACTATGGCTACACCTTC. Its translation: CASSPQMVGQGANYGYTF.

In this sample, this clonotype turned up a few times. This sequence joins TRBV7-2 and TRBJ1-5, with a possible D match to TRBD1 (5 bases). The CDR3 is 16 amino acids. With 3 bases removed from V and 0 bases from J, the gap between germline ends came to 12 bases. Per germline, CDR1 SGHTA and CDR2 FQGNSA. CDR3 DNA sequence: TGTGCCAGCAGCTTCGTCGCGGGGGGTAGCAATCAGCCCCAGCATTTT. Translation gives CASSFVAGGSNQPQHF.

This clonotype was counted only a few times. This rearrangement joins TRBV5-1 to TRBJ2-5, with 12 bases fitting TRBD2. Germline CDR1 SGHRS, CDR2 YFSETQ. Trimming cost V 0 bases and J 4 bases; bases outside gene matches: 10. This CDR3 comprises 18 residues. CDR3: CASSLGLAGAQIGETQYF. Written as DNA, the CDR3 is TGCGCCAGCAGCTTGGGACTAGCGGGAGCCCAGATAGGAGAGACCCAGTACTTC.

The chain has TRBV6-2 or TRBV6-3 and TRBJ2-3; 9 positions agree with TRBD2. The CDR3 loop spans 14 amino acids. V shed 7 bases, J shed 6 bases, and the junction held 8 bases outside the gene matches. Germline V gives CDR1 MNHEY, CDR2 SVGEGT. Here the CDR3 DNA reads TGTGCCAGCACCCGCGGGGGGGCCGGGGATACGCAGTATTTT. Translating gives CASTRGGAGDTQYF.

This clonotype turned up a few times. This CDR3 is CASSEFRGEDTQYF. The CDR3 coding sequence is TGTGCCAGCAGTGAATTCCGCGGGGAGGATACGCAGTATTTT. This chain uses TRBV25-1 with TRBJ2-3; weak D call: TRBD2 (6 bases). From germline, CDR1 is MGHDK and CDR2 SYGVNS. The CDR3 length is 14 residues. The V and J ends lost 1 base and 6 bases respectively, with 11 bases between them.

The rearrangement uses TRBV5-4 and TRBJ2-1, with D maybe TRBD2 (5 bases). This CDR3 contains 12 residues. The ends were cut back, 0 bases at V and 9 bases at J, with 7 bases in the middle. In germline, CDR1 is SGHNT, CDR2 YYREEE (reference sequence). The DNA of the CDR3 is TGTGCCAGCAGCTTGGGAGGGTTTGAGCAGTTCTTC. Translation gives CASSLGGFEQFF.

This clonotype was found a few times. CDR3 sequence reads: CASSPSGENPLNTEAFF. DNA of the CDR3: TGTGCCAGCAGCCCTTCGGGAGAAAACCCCTTGAACACTGAAGCTTTCTTT. The chain employs TRBV3-1 and TRBJ1-1; D unresolved. The V end was cut by 4 bases, the J end by 0 bases, with 18 bases between. The CDR3 consists of 17 residues. CDR1 LGHDT and CDR2 YNNKEL come from the germline V gene (reference sequence).

This clonotype was observed a handful of times. The V gene is TRBV15, the J gene TRBJ1-1; D is unresolved. Germline CDR1 and CDR2: LNHNV and YYDKDF (reference sequence). V lost 0 bases to trimming and J lost 10 bases, with 9 bases between them. The CDR3 consists of 12 residues. In nucleotides, the CDR3 is TGTGCCACCAGCAGAGATGTGACGGCAGCTTTCTTT. Its protein product is CATSRDVTAAFF.

J is TRBJ2-5 and V is TRBV28; a possible D gene is TRBD1 (6 bases). Trimming cost V 2 bases and J 5 bases, with 15 bases left between them. Germline values: CDR1 MDHEN, CDR2 SYDVKM. The CDR3 has 15 residues. The CDR3 loop is CASSLPQGTGETQYF. CDR3 nucleotide sequence: TGTGCCAGCAGTTTACCGCAGGGGACCGGTGAGACCCAGTACTTC.

The J gene is TRBJ2-1, the V gene TRBV21-1; the table's D call TRBD2 went unverified against the DNA. TRBV21-1 is marked as a pseudogene. The CDR3 is 16 amino acids. The CDR3 nucleotides read TGTGCCAGCAGCAAGGCCAGGGTCGGGGGGGCCAATGAGCAGTTCTTC. The encoded protein is CASSKARVGGANEQFF.

This clonotype was detected only a few times. The rearrangement links TRBV6-6 to TRBJ2-4; a possible D gene is TRBD1 (6 bases). The CDR3 totals 15 residues. V shed 5 bases and J shed 2 bases, with 13 bases lying between them. Germline-derived CDR1 and CDR2 are MNHNY and SVGAGI (reference sequence). CDR3: CASSTQGNPKNIQYF. CDR3 DNA: TGTGCCAGCAGTACACAGGGAAACCCCAAAAACATTCAGTACTTC.

The chain employs TRBV13 and TRBJ2-5, with TRBD2 matching over 7 bases. The germline gives CDR1 PRHDT, CDR2 FYEKMQ (reference sequence). CDR3 length: 17 residues. With 0 bases clipped from V and 1 base from J, the junction kept 8 bases outside the gene matches. This CDR3 reads CASSLGPPGGGQETQYF. The CDR3 DNA follows: TGTGCCAGCAGCTTAGGGCCCCCGGGAGGCGGCCAAGAGACCCAGTACTTC.

This rearrangement joins TRBV5-6 to TRBJ2-3, with D unclear. Trimming left V 0 bases short and J 6 bases short, with 11 bases between. Germline CDR1 SGHDT, CDR2 YYEEEE. CDR3 length equals 14 residues. The DNA for the CDR3 is TGTGCCAGCAGCTTGGATCACCGCATCGATACGCAGTATTTT. This codes for CASSLDHRIDTQYF.

This clonotype was observed a few times. The V gene is TRBV5-1, the J gene TRBJ1-1; D ambiguous. With 7 bases removed from V and 5 bases from J, the gap between germline ends came to 15 bases. Germline-derived CDR1 and CDR2 are SGHRS and YFSETQ. This CDR3 is 13 amino acids long. The CDR3 DNA sequence: TGCGCCAGCTGTGCCTATTCGGGAACTGAAGCTTTCTTT. Its protein product is CASCAYSGTEAFF.

CDR3 amino acids: CASSSSERGNIQYF. For the CDR3, the DNA is TGTGCCAGCAGCTCCTCTGAGCGTGGAAACATTCAGTACTTC. This rearrangement joins TRBV7-9 to TRBJ2-4; unclear D gene. The germline V and J ends were trimmed by 4 bases and 6 bases, with 13 bases remaining between them. This CDR3 is 14 amino acids long. Germline assignment: CDR1 SEHNR and CDR2 FQNEAQ (reference sequence).

At least ten counts were recorded for this clonotype. The chain joins TRBV5-1 to TRBJ2-3; D may correspond to TRBD1 or TRBD2 (5 bases each). CDR1 SGHRS and CDR2 YFSETQ come from the germline V gene. Trimming removed 5 bases from V and 0 bases from J, with 10 bases in between. The CDR3 is made up of 14 amino acids. CDR3 coding DNA: TGCGCCAGCAGACCCGGGACCAGCACAGATACGCAGTATTTT. It translates to CASRPGTSTDTQYF.

The chain links TRBV3-1 to TRBJ2-5, with TRBD1 as a possible D gene (5 bases). Looked up from germline, CDR1 is LGHDT and CDR2 is YNNKEL (reference sequence). This CDR3 is 13 amino acids long. V was cut by 2 bases and J by 4 bases, with 8 bases left in between. The CDR3 sequence: CASSQRDRETQYF. The CDR3 region has the DNA TGTGCCAGCAGCCAACGCGACAGAGAGACCCAGTACTTC.

This clonotype appeared a few times. The gene calls are TRBV5-1 and TRBJ1-5; D is uncertain. The V end was cut by 2 bases, the J end by 1 base, with 4 bases between. This CDR3 spans 13 amino acids. CDR1 and CDR2 (germline): SGHRS, YFSETQ. The CDR3 sequence is CASSFSSNQPQHF. CDR3 in DNA: TGCGCCAGCAGCTTTTCCAGCAATCAGCCCCAGCATTTT.